Described below is a single TCR beta chain sequence and its context. Its target is unknown. This specimen comes from a study of shared clonotypes between healthy human individuals. Study-wide results and limits: Several donors had around 5.2% of their naive CD4 clonotypes in common.

Profiled with immunoSEQ multiplex PCR; TCRdb holds only in-frame clones, not every one. Found here are over a million clones, around 98% of them singletons; the top ten hold 0.4% to 0.55%. The CDR3 runs 12 residues. Per germline, CDR1 SGHDN and CDR2 FVKESK. The sequenced sample consisted of naive CD4+ T cells sorted from blood. The subset: CD45RA+ positively selected. The genes are TRBV14 and TRBJ2-5; D gene uncertain. With the DNA end fitting TRBJ2-7 better, the J assignment may be wrong. The clonotype comes from a man aged 25 to 45 in good health. The CDR3 nucleotides read TGTGCCAGCAGCCAAGTCCCCTACGAGCAGTACTTC. This codes for CASSQVPYEQYF.